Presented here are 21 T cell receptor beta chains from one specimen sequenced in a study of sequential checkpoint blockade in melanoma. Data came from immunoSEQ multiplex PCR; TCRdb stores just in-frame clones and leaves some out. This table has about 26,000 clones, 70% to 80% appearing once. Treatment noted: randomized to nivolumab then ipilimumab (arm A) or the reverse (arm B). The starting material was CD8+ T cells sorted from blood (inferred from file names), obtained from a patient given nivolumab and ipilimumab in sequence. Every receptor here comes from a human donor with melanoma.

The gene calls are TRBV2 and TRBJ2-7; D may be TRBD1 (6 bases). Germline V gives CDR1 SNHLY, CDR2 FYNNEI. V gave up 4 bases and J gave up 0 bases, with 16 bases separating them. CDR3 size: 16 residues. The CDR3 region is CASSATGTEGSYEQYF. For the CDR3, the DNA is TGTGCCAGCAGTGCTACAGGGACCGAGGGCTCCTACGAGCAGTACTTC.

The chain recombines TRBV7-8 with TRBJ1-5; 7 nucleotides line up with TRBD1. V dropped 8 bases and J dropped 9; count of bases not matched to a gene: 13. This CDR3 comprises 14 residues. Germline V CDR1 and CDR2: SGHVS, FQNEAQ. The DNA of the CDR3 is TGTGCCAGCGACGAGGGGGCCTCAAGGGCGCCCCAGCATTTT. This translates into CASDEGASRAPQHF.

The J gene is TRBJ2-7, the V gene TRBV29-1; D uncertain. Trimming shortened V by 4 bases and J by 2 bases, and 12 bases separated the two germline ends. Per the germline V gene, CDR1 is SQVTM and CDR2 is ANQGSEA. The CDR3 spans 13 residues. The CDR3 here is CSVVPTTTYEQYF. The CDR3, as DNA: TGCAGCGTTGTGCCGACAACCACCTACGAGCAGTACTTC.

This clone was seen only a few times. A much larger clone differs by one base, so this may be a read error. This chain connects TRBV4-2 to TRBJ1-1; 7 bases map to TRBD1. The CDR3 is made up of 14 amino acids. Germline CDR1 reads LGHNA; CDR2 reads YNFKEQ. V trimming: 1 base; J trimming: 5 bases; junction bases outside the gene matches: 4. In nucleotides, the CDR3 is TGTGCCAGCAGCCAAGCAGGGGGAGAAACTGAAGCTTTCTTT. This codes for CASSQAGGETEAFF.

The CDR3 DNA reads as TGTGCCAGCAGGGACAGTCCTTCACCCCTCCACTTT. Protein: CASRDSPSPLHF. The chain combines TRBV6-1 with TRBJ1-6; weak D call: TRBD1 (6 bases). Per germline, CDR1 MNHNS and CDR2 SASEGT. This CDR3 comprises 12 residues. V dropped 6 bases and J dropped 9 bases, with 9 bases sitting between them.

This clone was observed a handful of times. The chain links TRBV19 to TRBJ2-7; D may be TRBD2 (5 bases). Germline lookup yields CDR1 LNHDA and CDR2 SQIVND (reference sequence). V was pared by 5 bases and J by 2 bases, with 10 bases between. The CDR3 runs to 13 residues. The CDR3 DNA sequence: TGTGCCAGTAGTCCTGGACTTCCCTACGAGCAGTACTTC. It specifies CASSPGLPYEQYF.

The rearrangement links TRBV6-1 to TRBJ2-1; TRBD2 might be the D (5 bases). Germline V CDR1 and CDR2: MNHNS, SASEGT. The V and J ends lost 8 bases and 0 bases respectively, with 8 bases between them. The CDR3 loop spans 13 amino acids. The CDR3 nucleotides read TGTGCCAGCGGTCGGGACTCCTACAATGAGCAGTTCTTC. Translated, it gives CASGRDSYNEQFF.

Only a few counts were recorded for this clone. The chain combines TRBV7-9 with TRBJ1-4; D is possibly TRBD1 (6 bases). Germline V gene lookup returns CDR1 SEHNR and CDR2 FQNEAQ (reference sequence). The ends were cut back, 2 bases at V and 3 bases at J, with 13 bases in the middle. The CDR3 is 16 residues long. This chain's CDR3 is CASSLFLGGANEKLFF. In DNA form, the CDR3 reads TGTGCCAGCAGCTTATTCCTAGGGGGGGCTAATGAAAAACTGTTTTTT.

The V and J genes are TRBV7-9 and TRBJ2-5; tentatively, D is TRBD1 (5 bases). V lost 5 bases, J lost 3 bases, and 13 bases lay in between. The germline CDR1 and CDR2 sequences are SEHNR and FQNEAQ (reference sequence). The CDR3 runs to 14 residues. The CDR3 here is CASSPPGLEETQYF. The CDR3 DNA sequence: TGTGCCAGCAGCCCACCAGGGTTAGAAGAGACCCAGTACTTC.

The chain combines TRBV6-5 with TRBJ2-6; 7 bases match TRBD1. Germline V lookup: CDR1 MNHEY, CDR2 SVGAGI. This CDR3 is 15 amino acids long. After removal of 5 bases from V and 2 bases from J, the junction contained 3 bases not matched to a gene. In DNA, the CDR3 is TGTGCCAGCAGTGGGGACAGAGCTGGGGCCAACGTCCTGACTTTC. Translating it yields CASSGDRAGANVLTF.

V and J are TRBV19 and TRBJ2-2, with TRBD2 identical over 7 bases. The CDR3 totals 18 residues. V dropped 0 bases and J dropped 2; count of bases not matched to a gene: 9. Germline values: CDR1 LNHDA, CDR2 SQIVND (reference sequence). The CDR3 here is CASSIDTNLAVNTGELFF. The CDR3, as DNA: TGTGCCAGTAGTATAGATACGAACCTAGCGGTCAACACCGGGGAGCTGTTTTTT.

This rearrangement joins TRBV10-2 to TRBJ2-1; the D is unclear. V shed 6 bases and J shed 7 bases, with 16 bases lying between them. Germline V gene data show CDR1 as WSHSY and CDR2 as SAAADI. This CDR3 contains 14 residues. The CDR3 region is CASSPSRSRNEQFF. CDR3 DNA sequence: TGCGCCAGCAGCCCTTCTAGGTCTAGGAATGAGCAGTTCTTC.

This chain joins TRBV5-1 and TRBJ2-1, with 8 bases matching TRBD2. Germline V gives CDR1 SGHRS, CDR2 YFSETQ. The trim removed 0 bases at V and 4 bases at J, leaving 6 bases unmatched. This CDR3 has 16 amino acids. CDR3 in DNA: TGCGCCAGCAGCTTGGGAGCGGGAGTCGGGTACAATGAGCAGTTCTTC. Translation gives CASSLGAGVGYNEQFF.

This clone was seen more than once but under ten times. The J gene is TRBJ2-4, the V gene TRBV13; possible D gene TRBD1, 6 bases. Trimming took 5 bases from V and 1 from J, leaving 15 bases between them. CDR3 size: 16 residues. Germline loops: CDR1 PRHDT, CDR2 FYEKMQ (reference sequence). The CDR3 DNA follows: TGTGCCAGCAGCCCCCCGGCAGGGGAGGCCAAAAACATTCAGTACTTC. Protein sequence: CASSPPAGEAKNIQYF.

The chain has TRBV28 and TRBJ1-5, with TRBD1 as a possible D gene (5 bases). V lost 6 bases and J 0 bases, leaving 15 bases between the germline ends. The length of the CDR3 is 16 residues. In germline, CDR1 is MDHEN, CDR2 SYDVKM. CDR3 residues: CASRLWAGDSNQPQHF. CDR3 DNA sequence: TGTGCCAGCAGACTCTGGGCGGGGGATAGCAATCAGCCCCAGCATTTT. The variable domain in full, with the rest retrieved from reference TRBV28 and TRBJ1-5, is DVKVTQSSRYLVKRTGEKVFLECVQDMDHENMFWYRQDPGLGLRLIYFSYDVKMKEKGDIPEGYSVSREKKERFSLILESASTNQTSMYLCASRLWAGDSNQPQHFGDGTRLSIL.

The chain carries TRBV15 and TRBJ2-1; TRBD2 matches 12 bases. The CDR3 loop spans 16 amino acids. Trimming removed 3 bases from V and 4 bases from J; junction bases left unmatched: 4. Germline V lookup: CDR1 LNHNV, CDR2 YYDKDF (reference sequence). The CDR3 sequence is CATSRGGLAGYNEQFF. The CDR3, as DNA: TGTGCCACCAGCAGGGGGGGACTAGCGGGTTACAATGAGCAGTTCTTC.

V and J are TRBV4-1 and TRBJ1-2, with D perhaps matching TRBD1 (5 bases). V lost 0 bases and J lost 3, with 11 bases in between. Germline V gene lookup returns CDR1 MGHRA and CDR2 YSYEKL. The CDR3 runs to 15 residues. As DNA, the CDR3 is TGCGCCAGCAGCCAAGATTTGGAGGGGTACTATGGCTACACCTTC. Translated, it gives CASSQDLEGYYGYTF.

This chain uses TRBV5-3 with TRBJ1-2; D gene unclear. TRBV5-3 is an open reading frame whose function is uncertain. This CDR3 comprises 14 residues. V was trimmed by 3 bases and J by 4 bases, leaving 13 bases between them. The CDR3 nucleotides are TGTGCCAGAAGCTCGAAACCGGGGTCCTATGGCTACACCTTC. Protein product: CARSSKPGSYGYTF.

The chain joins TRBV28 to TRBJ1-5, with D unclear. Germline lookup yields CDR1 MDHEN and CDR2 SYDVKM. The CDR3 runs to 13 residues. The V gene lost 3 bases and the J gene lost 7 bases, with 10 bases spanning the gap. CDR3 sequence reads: CASSFGIQQPQHF. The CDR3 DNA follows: TGTGCCAGCAGTTTCGGGATCCAGCAGCCCCAGCATTTT.

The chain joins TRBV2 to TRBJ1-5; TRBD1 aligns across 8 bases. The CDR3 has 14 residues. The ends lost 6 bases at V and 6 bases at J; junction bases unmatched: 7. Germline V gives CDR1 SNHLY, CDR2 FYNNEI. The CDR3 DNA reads TGTGCCAGCAGGGCCGACAGGGGAGGTCAGCCCCAGCATTTT. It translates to CASRADRGGQPQHF.

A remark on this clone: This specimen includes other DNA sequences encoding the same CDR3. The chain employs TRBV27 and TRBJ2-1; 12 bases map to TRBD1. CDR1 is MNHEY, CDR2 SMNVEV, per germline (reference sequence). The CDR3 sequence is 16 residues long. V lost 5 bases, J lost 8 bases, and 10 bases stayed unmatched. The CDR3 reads CASSGTGGRGNDEQFF. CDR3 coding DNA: TGTGCCAGCAGTGGGACAGGGGGCAGGGGAAACGATGAGCAGTTCTTC.